This T cell receptor (beta chain) is from a study of blood T cell repertoires in COVID-19. Repertoires were generated with immunoSEQ multiplex PCR, while TCRdb's copy carries only in-frame clones and drops some. This sample yields about 46,000 clones, of which 87% are seen a single time; approximately 15% belongs to the top ten. This clone was recorded once. Sequences were obtained from peripheral blood. This receptor was taken from a human donor in a cohort sampled during active COVID-19.

As DNA, the CDR3 is TGTGCCAGCAGTCTATTTGGAGGCTACGAGCAGTACTTC. It encodes CASSLFGGYEQYF. The chain employs TRBV27 and TRBJ2-7; the D gene is possibly TRBD2 (5 bases). Trimming pared 5 bases from V and 3 bases from J, leaving 11 bases between. Germline V lookup: CDR1 MNHEY, CDR2 SMNVEV (reference sequence). CDR3 length: 13 amino acids.